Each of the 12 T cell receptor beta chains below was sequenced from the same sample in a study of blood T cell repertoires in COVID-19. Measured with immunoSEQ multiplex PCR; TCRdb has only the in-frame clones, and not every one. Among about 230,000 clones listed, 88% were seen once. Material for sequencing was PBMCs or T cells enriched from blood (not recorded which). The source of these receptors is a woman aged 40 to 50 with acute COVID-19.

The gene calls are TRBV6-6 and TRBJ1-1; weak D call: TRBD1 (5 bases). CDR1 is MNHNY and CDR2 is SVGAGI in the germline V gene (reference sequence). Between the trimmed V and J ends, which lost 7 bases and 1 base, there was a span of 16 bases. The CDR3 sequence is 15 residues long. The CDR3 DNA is TGTGCCAGCACCCCAGCGCGGGGCCGGAACACTGAAGCTTTCTTT. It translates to CASTPARGRNTEAFF.

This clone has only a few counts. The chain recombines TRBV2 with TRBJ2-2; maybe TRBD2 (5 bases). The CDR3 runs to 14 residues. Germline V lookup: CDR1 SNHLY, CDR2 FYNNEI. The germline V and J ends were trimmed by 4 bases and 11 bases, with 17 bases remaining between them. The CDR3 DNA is TGTGCCAGCAGTGCAGAGGGTTTGGGTGGAGAGCTGTTTTTT. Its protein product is CASSAEGLGGELFF.

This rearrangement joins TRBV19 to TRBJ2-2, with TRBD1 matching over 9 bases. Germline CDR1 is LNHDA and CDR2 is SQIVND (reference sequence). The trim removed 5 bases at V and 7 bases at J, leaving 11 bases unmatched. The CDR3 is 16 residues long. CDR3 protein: CASSPRGTGLNGELFF. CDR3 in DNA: TGTGCCAGTAGTCCTAGGGGGACAGGGCTAAACGGGGAGCTGTTTTTT.

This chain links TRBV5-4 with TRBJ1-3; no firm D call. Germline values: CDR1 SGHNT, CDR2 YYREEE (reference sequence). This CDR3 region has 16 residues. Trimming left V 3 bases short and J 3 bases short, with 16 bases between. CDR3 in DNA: TGTGCCAGCAGCTCCAGGACCGGGAGCCTTGGAAACACCATATATTTT. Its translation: CASSSRTGSLGNTIYF.

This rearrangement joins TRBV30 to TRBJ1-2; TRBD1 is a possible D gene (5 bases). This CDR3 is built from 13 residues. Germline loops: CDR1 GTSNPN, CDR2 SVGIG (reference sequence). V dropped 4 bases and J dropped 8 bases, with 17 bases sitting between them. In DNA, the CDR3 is TGTGCCTGGACGCGGGGACTGGGCGGGGGCTACACCTTC. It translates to CAWTRGLGGGYTF. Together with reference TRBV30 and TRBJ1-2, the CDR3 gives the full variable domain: SQTIHQWPATLVQPVGSPLSLECTVEGTSNPNLYWYRQAAGRGLQLLFYSVGIGQISSEVPQNLSASRPQDRQFILSSKKLLLSDSGFYLCAWTRGLGGGYTFGSGTRLTVV.

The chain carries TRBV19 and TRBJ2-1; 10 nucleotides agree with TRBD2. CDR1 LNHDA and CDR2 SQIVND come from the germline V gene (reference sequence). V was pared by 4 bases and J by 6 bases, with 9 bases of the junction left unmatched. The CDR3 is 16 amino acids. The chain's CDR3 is CASSSIAGGKGNEQFF. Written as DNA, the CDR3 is TGTGCCAGTAGTAGCATAGCGGGGGGCAAGGGCAATGAGCAGTTCTTC.

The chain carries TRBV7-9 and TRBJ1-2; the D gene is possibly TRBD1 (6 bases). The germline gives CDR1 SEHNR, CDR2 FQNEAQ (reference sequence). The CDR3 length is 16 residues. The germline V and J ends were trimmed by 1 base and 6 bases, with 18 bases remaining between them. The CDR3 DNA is TGTGCCAGCAGCTTAGATGGGGGCTCCCCATCTAATGGCTACACCTTC. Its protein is CASSLDGGSPSNGYTF.

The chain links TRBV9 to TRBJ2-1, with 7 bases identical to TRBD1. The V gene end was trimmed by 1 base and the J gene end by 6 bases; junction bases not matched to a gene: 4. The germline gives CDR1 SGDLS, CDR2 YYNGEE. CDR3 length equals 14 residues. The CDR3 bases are TGTGCCAGCAGCGTAACGGCAGGGGGCAATGAGCAGTTCTTC. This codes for CASSVTAGGNEQFF.

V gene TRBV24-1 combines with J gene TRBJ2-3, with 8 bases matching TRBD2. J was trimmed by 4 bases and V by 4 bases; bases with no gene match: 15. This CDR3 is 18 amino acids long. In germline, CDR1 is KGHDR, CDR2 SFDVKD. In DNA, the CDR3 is TGTGCCACCAGTGACTTCACCGGGGGCGGGAGGTTAGCAGATACGCAGTATTTT. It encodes CATSDFTGGGRLADTQYF.

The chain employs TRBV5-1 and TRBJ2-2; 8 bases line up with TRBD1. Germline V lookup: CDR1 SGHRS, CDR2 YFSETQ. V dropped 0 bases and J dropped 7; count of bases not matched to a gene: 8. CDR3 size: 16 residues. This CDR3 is CASSLALQGAGGELFF. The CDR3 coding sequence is TGCGCCAGCAGCTTGGCTCTCCAGGGGGCAGGCGGGGAGCTGTTTTTT.

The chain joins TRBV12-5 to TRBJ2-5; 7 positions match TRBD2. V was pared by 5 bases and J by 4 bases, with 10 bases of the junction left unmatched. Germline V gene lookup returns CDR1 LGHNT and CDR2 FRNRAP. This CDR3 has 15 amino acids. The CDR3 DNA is TGTGCTAGTGGTGCCGTCGGGACGGGAGGAGAGACCCAGTACTTC. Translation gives CASGAVGTGGETQYF.

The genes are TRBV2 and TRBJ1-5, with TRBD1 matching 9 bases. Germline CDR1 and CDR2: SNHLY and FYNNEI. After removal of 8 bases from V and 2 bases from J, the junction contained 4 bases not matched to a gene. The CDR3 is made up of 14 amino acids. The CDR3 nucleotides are TGTGCCAGCGGTTGGACAGGGGGCAATCAGCCCCAGCATTTT. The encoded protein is CASGWTGGNQPQHF. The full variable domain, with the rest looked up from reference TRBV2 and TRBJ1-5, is EPEVTQTPSHQVTQMGQEVILRCVPISNHLYFYWYRQILGQKVEFLVSFYNNEISEKSEIFDDQFSVERPDGSNFTLKIRSTKLEDSAMYFCASGWTGGNQPQHFGDGTRLSIL.